This TCR beta chain was sequenced for a study of graft-versus-host responses after intestinal transplantation. Study-wide background: Grafts were multivisceral, liver-intestinal, or isolated intestinal. Study conclusions and caveats: Some GvH clones were seen earlier in gut or blood, suggesting intestinal origin. Elevated graft-versus-host to host-versus-graft clonal ratios in allografts were recorded for patients with graft-donor T cell macrochimerism.

Trimming took off 4 bases at V and 0 bases at J, with 9 bases between the two ends. Germline CDR1 reads SQVTM; CDR2 reads ANQGSEA. This CDR3 is built from 13 residues. Concerning this clone itself: The antigen is not known.

Sequencing used immunoSEQ multiplex PCR; TCRdb keeps in-frame clones, though not all of them. The sample includes some 82,000 clones, around 86% seen only once; the top ten take 7.5% to 8.5%. The clonotype was recovered from a human donor who was the organ donor for an intestinal transplant. The chain employs TRBV29-1 and TRBJ1-1; D gene ambiguous. Sample: unstimulated CD8+ T cells sorted from spleen or lymph node cells, taken before transplant. CDR3 coding DNA: TGCAGCGTTGTCGAGGGTATGAACACTGAAGCTTTCTTT. It codes for CSVVEGMNTEAFF.